A single sample gave rise to the 13 T cell receptor beta chains below, sequenced in a study of cytomegalovirus exposure and HLA in healthy donors. This PCR relied on a set of 60 Vbeta primers and 13 Jbeta primers. Libraries were prepared by immunoSEQ multiplex PCR; TCRdb keeps only in-frame clonotypes and omits some of them. The sample lists 100,000 to 120,000 clones, about 69% occurring once. What was sequenced was PBMCs. All receptors come from a man aged 35-49 years in good health and CMV-seronegative.

The J gene is TRBJ2-2, the V gene TRBV7-9; TRBD2 is a possible D gene (5 bases). The CDR3 has 19 amino acids. The germline V gene has CDR1 SEHNR and CDR2 FQNEAQ (reference sequence). The V gene lost 1 base and the J gene lost 5 bases, with 23 bases spanning the gap. The CDR3 loop reads CASSLVVTVPQEGTGELFF. In DNA, the CDR3 is TGTGCCAGCAGCTTAGTAGTAACGGTTCCGCAAGAGGGAACCGGGGAGCTGTTTTTT.

The V and J genes are TRBV10-2 and TRBJ1-5; 7 nucleotides agree with TRBD1. V lost 3 bases, J lost 7 bases, and 6 bases stayed unmatched. This CDR3 spans 14 amino acids. Germline CDR1 is WSHSY and CDR2 is SAAADI. The CDR3: CASSDGQAGQPQHF. For the CDR3, the DNA is TGCGCCAGCAGTGACGGACAGGCGGGACAGCCCCAGCATTTT.

The chain links TRBV14 to TRBJ2-2; 8 bases match TRBD2. J lost 5 bases, V lost 0 bases, and 11 bases had no gene match. The germline gives CDR1 SGHDN, CDR2 FVKESK. The CDR3 has 18 residues. The CDR3 DNA is TGTGCCAGCAGCCAAGATTCTGGCAGCGGGAGACTTACCGGGGAGCTGTTTTTT. Residues: CASSQDSGSGRLTGELFF. Filled out from reference TRBV14 and TRBJ2-2, the complete variable domain reads EAGVTQFPSHSVIEKGQTVTLRCDPISGHDNLYWYRRVMGKEIKFLLHFVKESKQDESGMPNNRFLAERTGGTYSTLKVQPAELEDSGVYFCASSQDSGSGRLTGELFFGEGSRLTVL.

The chain carries TRBV18 and TRBJ2-7, with unresolved D. Germline loops: CDR1 KGHSH, CDR2 LQKENI. Trimming removed 3 bases at V and 2 bases at J, with 8 bases between. This CDR3 spans 13 amino acids. The CDR3 sequence: CASSPAATYEQYF. CDR3 nucleotide sequence: TGTGCCAGCTCACCGGCAGCGACCTACGAGCAGTACTTC.

This rearrangement joins TRBV7-9 to TRBJ1-6, with unresolved D. Trimming cost V 1 base and J 7 bases, with 14 bases left between them. The CDR3 is made up of 16 amino acids. Germline-derived CDR1 and CDR2 are SEHNR and FQNEAQ (reference sequence). The CDR3 DNA sequence: TGTGCCAGCAGCTTAGGTTTTAAACAGCCGAATTCACCCCTCCACTTT. This gives the protein CASSLGFKQPNSPLHF.

The gene calls are TRBV6-1 and TRBJ2-7, with D perhaps TRBD1 (5 bases). Deletions cut 7 bases from V and 3 bases from J, with 13 bases between. The CDR3 runs to 13 residues. The germline V gene encodes CDR1 MNHNS and CDR2 SASEGT. The CDR3 coding sequence is TGTGCCAGCACCGCAGGGATCAGCTACGAGCAGTACTTC. It encodes CASTAGISYEQYF.

The chain joins TRBV4-1 to TRBJ2-7; possibly TRBD1 for D (5 bases). The CDR3 sequence is 16 residues long. Per the germline V gene, CDR1 is MGHRA and CDR2 is YSYEKL. With 0 bases removed from V and 2 bases from J, the gap between germline ends came to 14 bases. The CDR3 reads CASSQDRDRPTYEQYF. The DNA for the CDR3 is TGCGCCAGCAGCCAAGATCGAGACAGACCTACCTACGAGCAGTACTTC.

The chain joins TRBV27 to TRBJ2-1; D might be TRBD2 (7 bases). This CDR3 is 16 amino acids long. Germline V gives CDR1 MNHEY, CDR2 SMNVEV (reference sequence). Trimming removed 2 bases at V and 4 bases at J, with 15 bases between. The CDR3 region is CASSLGAGALYNEQFF. The DNA of the CDR3 is TGTGCCAGCAGTTTAGGGGCGGGGGCCCTATACAATGAGCAGTTCTTC.

In its sample, this clone was seen a few times. The V and J genes are TRBV6-4 and TRBJ2-3; 13 bases are shared with TRBD2. CDR3 length: 15 amino acids. The J segment lost 4 bases and the V segment lost 2 bases, leaving 0 bases of the junction unmatched. Germline V lookup: CDR1 MRHNA, CDR2 SNTAGT. CDR3 bases: TGTGCCAGCAGTGACACTAGCGGGGGGGCAGATACGCAGTATTTT. This encodes CASSDTSGGADTQYF.

This chain links TRBV6-1 with TRBJ1-5; 8 bases agree with TRBD1. Per germline, CDR1 MNHNS and CDR2 SASEGT. The CDR3 totals 15 residues. J was trimmed by 7 bases and V by 3 bases; bases with no gene match: 8. Written as DNA, the CDR3 is TGTGCCAGCAGTGAGGACAGGGCGAGGCTACAGCCCCAGCATTTT. Translating it yields CASSEDRARLQPQHF.

V is TRBV16 and J is TRBJ1-2; D uncertain. This CDR3 is 12 amino acids long. Germline V lookup: CDR1 KGHSY, CDR2 FQNENV. V was clipped by 4 bases and J by 5 bases, with 8 bases between them. The CDR3 DNA reads as TGTGCCAGCAGCCCTCCGGGGTATGGCTACACCTTC. This gives the protein CASSPPGYGYTF.

The CDR3 nucleotides are TGTGCCAGTAGTATCGACAGCGGGGGAACTAGCACAGATACGCAGTATTTT. Translating it yields CASSIDSGGTSTDTQYF. This chain connects TRBV19 to TRBJ2-3, with 8 nucleotides matching TRBD2. CDR3 length: 17 residues. Losses at the gene ends were 3 bases for V and 0 bases for J; bases not matched to a gene: 8. CDR1 and CDR2 (germline): LNHDA, SQIVND (reference sequence).

This clone was seen a handful of times. The J gene is TRBJ1-1, the V gene TRBV18; D remains unclear. Germline assignment: CDR1 KGHSH and CDR2 LQKENI. The CDR3 has 14 amino acids. Trimming took off 2 bases at V and 5 bases at J, with 12 bases between the two ends. CDR3 sequence (DNA): TGTGCCAGCTCACCAGTGGCACTAGGGACTGAAGCTTTCTTT. It encodes CASSPVALGTEAFF.